A selection of T cell receptor beta chains follows, all from one sample in a study of cytomegalovirus exposure and HLA in healthy donors. Measured with immunoSEQ multiplex PCR; TCRdb has only the in-frame clones, and not every one. The record lists approximately 120,000 clones, of which the ten most abundant hold approximately 1%. What was sequenced was PBMCs. The receptors here all came from a man younger than 35 in good health and CMV-seronegative. CDR3s include the opening cysteine and the closing phenylalanine or tryptophan. D genes are given only for firm matches.

J gene,V gene,CDR3 length,D gene,CDR3 protein,CDR3 DNA
TRBJ1-2,TRBV5-5,14,-,CASSLAVPDGGYTF,TGTGCCAGCAGCTTGGCCGTCCCCGACGGGGGCTACACCTTC
TRBJ2-5,TRBV15,13,-,CATRTGDGETQYF,TGTGCCACCAGAACGGGGGATGGAGAGACCCAGTACTTC
TRBJ1-5,TRBV6-1,13,-,CASSGTGNQPQHF,TGTGCCAGCAGTGGGACAGGCAATCAGCCCCAGCATTTT
TRBJ1-1,TRBV7-7,16,-,CASSWVRETAELEAFF,TGTGCTAGCAGCTGGGTACGGGAGACCGCTGAATTGGAAGCTTTCTTT
TRBJ2-2,TRBV19,18,-,CASSIVSAGGTNTGELFF,TGTGCCAGTAGTATAGTATCCGCAGGAGGCACGAACACCGGGGAGCTGTTTTTT
TRBJ1-2,TRBV5-1,14,TRBD1,CASSWTGTNYGYTF,TGCGCCAGCAGCTGGACAGGTACAAACTATGGCTACACCTTC
TRBJ2-1,TRBV9,15,-,CASSVGRVSDNEQFF,TGTGCCAGCAGCGTAGGGCGGGTAAGCGACAATGAGCAGTTCTTC
TRBJ2-2,TRBV15,16,-,CATSRDYQGFAGELFF,TGTGCCACCAGCAGAGATTATCAGGGATTCGCCGGGGAGCTGTTTTTT
TRBJ2-7,TRBV27,14,TRBD2,CASSSGGGTYEQYF,TGTGCCAGCAGTTCCGGGGGGGGAACCTACGAGCAGTACTTC
TRBJ2-2,TRBV6-4,14,TRBD2,CASASGRETGELFF,TGTGCCAGCGCTAGCGGGAGGGAGACCGGGGAGCTGTTTTTT
TRBJ2-3,TRBV7-9,17,TRBD2,CASSPGGEGHIADTQYF,TGTGCCAGCAGTCCCGGGGGGGAAGGCCACATCGCAGATACGCAGTATTTT
TRBJ2-7,TRBV7-2,16,-,CASSLAGLPSSYEQYF,TGTGCCAGCAGCTTAGCTGGGCTACCGAGCTCCTACGAGCAGTACTTC
TRBJ1-2,TRBV27,15,TRBD1,CASTKQGAGNYGYTF,TGTGCCAGCACTAAACAGGGGGCAGGGAACTATGGCTACACCTTC
TRBJ1-3,TRBV30,15,-,CAWSRDSGAGNTIYF,TGTGCCTGGAGCCGAGACTCAGGGGCTGGAAACACCATATATTTT
TRBJ2-3,TRBV4-1,16,TRBD2,CASSPRSGRNTDTQYF,TGCGCCAGCAGCCCACGGAGCGGGAGAAACACAGATACGCAGTATTTT
TRBJ2-5,TRBV5-1,15,TRBD1,CASSSDGTGEETQYF,TGCGCCAGCAGCTCGGATGGGACAGGAGAAGAGACCCAGTACTTC
TRBJ2-7,TRBV28,15,TRBD1,CASLPDGTGGNEQYF,TGTGCCAGCCTTCCTGACGGGACAGGGGGTAATGAGCAGTACTTC
TRBJ2-3,TRBV5-4,13,-,CASSLRDEDTQYF,TGTGCCAGCAGCTTGCGGGATGAAGATACGCAGTATTTT
TRBJ1-2,TRBV7-9,15,-,CASSLGEGYQDGYTF,TGTGCCAGCAGCTTAGGGGAGGGGTATCAAGATGGCTACACCTTC
TRBJ2-7,TRBV7-2,15,TRBD1,CASIFSPGQGDEQYF,TGTGCCAGCATATTTTCCCCGGGACAGGGGGACGAGCAGTACTTC
TRBJ1-3,TRBV18,16,-,CASSPPRTVSGNTIYF,TGTGCCAGCTCACCACCGCGGACAGTCTCTGGAAACACCATATATTTT
TRBJ2-7,TRBV2,14,TRBD2,CASRSVGGGGEQYF,TGTGCCAGCAGAAGTGTCGGTGGCGGGGGCGAGCAGTACTTC
TRBJ2-7,TRBV30,12,-,CAWSDSFYEQYF,TGTGCCTGGAGTGACAGTTTCTACGAGCAGTACTTC
TRBJ2-5,TRBV4-1,16,-,CASSQDLVAGGETQYF,TGCGCCAGCAGCCAAGATTTAGTAGCCGGCGGGGAGACCCAGTACTTC
TRBJ2-7,TRBV5-1,17,TRBD2,CASSLPQGTSGSYEQYF,TGCGCCAGCAGCCTCCCCCAGGGGACTAGCGGGAGTTACGAGCAGTACTTC
TRBJ1-2,TRBV12-1,13,-,CAPRRGENYGYTF,TGTGCCCCTAGGCGGGGGGAAAACTATGGCTACACCTTC
TRBJ1-5,TRBV15,13,-,CATSSSDNQAQHF,TGTGCCACCAGCAGCTCGGACAATCAGGCCCAGCATTTT
TRBJ2-3,TRBV29-1,13,-,CSVKQGSSDTQYF,TGCAGCGTCAAACAGGGTAGCTCAGATACGCAGTATTTT
TRBJ2-1,TRBV2,13,TRBD1,CASRDSLYNEQFF,TGTGCCAGCCGGGACAGCCTATACAATGAGCAGTTCTTC
TRBJ2-5,TRBV7-6,15,-,CASSLIAAGPRTQYF,TGTGCCAGCAGCTTAATCGCAGCAGGGCCAAGGACCCAGTACTTC
TRBJ2-7,TRBV29-1,14,-,CSVLHHRERNEQYF,TGCAGCGTCCTCCATCACAGGGAACGCAACGAGCAGTACTTC
TRBJ2-3,TRBV15,14,-,CATSKGTLTDTQYF,TGTGCCACCAGCAAGGGGACACTCACAGATACGCAGTATTTT
TRBJ1-5,TRBV9,13,-,CASSGTGNQPQHF,TGTGCCAGCAGCGGGACTGGCAATCAGCCCCAGCATTTT
TRBJ2-2,TRBV9,18,TRBD2,CASSDSSGSSWGTGELFF,TGTGCCAGCAGCGATAGTAGCGGGTCCTCCTGGGGGACCGGGGAGCTGTTTTTT
TRBJ2-7,TRBV27,15,-,CASSFPRSGNYEQYF,TGTGCCAGCAGTTTCCCTCGGTCGGGAAACTACGAGCAGTACTTC
TRBJ2-4,TRBV19,13,TRBD2,CASRGTSGARAFF,TGTGCCAGTAGAGGGACTAGCGGGGCCCGGGCGTTTTTC
TRBJ2-3,TRBV19,16,-,CASTRIFGSSTDTQYF,TGTGCCAGTACCAGGATTTTCGGCTCTAGCACAGATACGCAGTATTTT
TRBJ1-2,TRBV5-5,15,TRBD1,CASSNGQGANYGYTF,TGTGCCAGCAGCAACGGACAGGGAGCTAACTATGGCTACACCTTC
TRBJ2-7,TRBV9,14,-,CASSQGRASYEQYF,TGTGCCAGCAGCCAAGGCAGGGCCTCCTACGAGCAGTACTTC
TRBJ2-7,TRBV13,15,TRBD2,CASSSRTSGRYEQYF,TGTGCCAGCAGCTCCCGGACTAGCGGGAGATACGAGCAGTACTTC
TRBJ2-7,TRBV5-1,13,-,CASSPDSSYEQYF,TGCGCCAGCAGCCCCGACAGCTCCTACGAGCAGTACTTC
TRBJ2-5,TRBV30,13,-,CAWTLPRRETQYF,TGTGCCTGGACCCTCCCTCGTAGAGAGACCCAGTACTTC
TRBJ2-7,TRBV27,14,TRBD2,CASSFSGGGTEQYF,TGTGCCAGCAGTTTTTCGGGGGGAGGCACGGAGCAGTACTTC
TRBJ1-1,TRBV28,16,-,CASSSQWETHLTEAFF,TGTGCCAGCAGCTCCCAGTGGGAGACCCACCTCACTGAAGCTTTCTTT
TRBJ2-2,TRBV4-2,14,-,CASSQDFGTGELFF,TGTGCCAGCAGCCAAGATTTCGGGACCGGGGAGCTGTTTTTT